This TCR beta chain was identified during a study of blood T cell repertoires in COVID-19. Per the original methods: How many nucleated cells were present was estimated from reference gene primer amplification. TCRdb's copy holds only in-frame clones and misses some; the assay was immunoSEQ multiplex PCR. V and J calls and clone size are as listed in that table; D and trimming were resolved from the DNA. This repertoire shows approximately 380,000 clones, 75% to 90% found once; its top ten account for 3.5% to 4%. The germline V gene has CDR1 SGHRS and CDR2 YFSETQ. The CDR3 totals 16 residues. The germline V and J ends were trimmed by 0 bases and 8 bases, with 21 bases remaining between them.

The chain joins TRBV5-1 to TRBJ2-7; no clear D gene. Sequencing used peripheral blood. This receptor was identified in a woman younger than 30 with acute or convalescent COVID-19. The CDR3 protein is CASSLALTATGGKQYF. The CDR3 DNA reads TGCGCCAGCAGCTTGGCCTTAACTGCGACCGGCGGCAAGCAGTACTTC.